This is a list of T cell receptor beta chains from one sample in a study of Graves' ophthalmopathy and Graves' hyperthyroidism. One entry per CDR3 protein, called by TCRdb with MiXCR from the multiplex PCR reads. Found here are 580,000 or so distinct CDR3 sequences, about two fifths of them singletons; the top ten hold around 4.6%. Sequencing input: peripheral blood or thyroid tissue (not recorded which). All receptors come from an adult man with Graves' hyperthyroidism. The CDR3 runs from the conserved cysteine through the conserved F or W. A D gene is named only where the DNA matches it firmly. Some rows have no size entry. The others give once, few or many, or a class for an expanded clone.

v_gene	abundance	d_gene	j_gene	CDR3aa	CDR3nt
TRBV29-1	.	TRBD1	TRBJ1-2	CSRNGDRGYGYTF	TGCAGCCGAAACGGGGACAGGGGCTATGGCTACACCTTC
TRBV6-5	.	.	TRBJ1-3	CASSYSPPSLGGNTIYF	TGTGCCAGCAGTTACTCCCCCCCATCGCTGGGAGGAAACACCATATATTTT
TRBV2	.	TRBD1	TRBJ2-5	CARGTGRRGTQYF	TGTGCCAGAGGGACAGGGAGAAGAGGGACCCAGTACTTC
TRBV29-1	many	.	TRBJ2-2	CSVERGTGELFF	TGCAGCGTTGAGAGGGGCACCGGGGAGCTGTTTTTT
TRBV6-1	.	.	TRBJ1-1	CASRSPMRVMNTEAFF	TGTGCCAGCAGATCCCCAATGCGGGTCATGAACACTGAAGCTTTCTTT
TRBV5-6	many	.	TRBJ1-3	CASRPGIGSGNTIYF	TGTGCCAGCAGACCAGGGATAGGCTCTGGAAACACCATATATTTT
TRBV12-3/TRBV12-4	many	.	TRBJ2-7	CASSLGGSKQYF	TGTGCCAGCAGTTTAGGGGGATCCAAGCAGTACTTC
TRBV7-9	few	TRBD1	TRBJ2-1	CASSLVSGTGNNEQFF	TGTGCCAGCAGCTTAGTTTCGGGGACAGGTAACAATGAGCAGTTCTTC
TRBV5-1	.	.	TRBJ1-2	CASSGGLSNYGYTF	TGCGCCAGCAGCGGGGGACTGTCTAACTATGGCTACACCTTC
TRBV10-3	.	TRBD2	TRBJ2-7	CAIRTSGGRGEQYF	TGTGCCATCAGGACTAGCGGGGGTCGGGGTGAGCAGTACTTC
TRBV2	many	.	TRBJ1-3	CASSEDSGNTIYF	TGTGCCAGCAGTGAGGACTCTGGAAACACCATATATTTT
TRBV2	.	TRBD2	TRBJ2-7	CASSRGFGGVNEQYF	TGTGCCAGCAGTCGGGGCTTCGGGGGGGTCAATGAGCAGTACTTC
TRBV28	few	.	TRBJ1-6	CASSLPRDTSDSPLHF	TGTGCCAGCAGTCTCCCCAGGGACACTTCTGATTCACCCCTCCACTTT
TRBV12-5	few	TRBD1	TRBJ1-2	CASGIDSGGAIYGYTF	TGTGCTAGTGGGATAGACTCAGGGGGCGCCATCTATGGCTACACCTTC
TRBV7-9	.	.	TRBJ2-5	CASSSQLGETQYF	TGTGCCAGCAGTTCTCAGCTCGGGGAGACCCAGTACTTC
TRBV5-1	many	.	TRBJ1-4	CASSPAGEKLFF	TGCGCCAGCAGCCCGGCGGGAGAAAAACTGTTTTTT
TRBV7-9	many	.	TRBJ2-3	CASSFDGTDTQYF	TGTGCCAGCAGCTTTGACGGCACAGATACGCAGTATTTT
TRBV9	.	TRBD1	TRBJ1-3	CASSVGGQGDGYTIYF	TGTGCCAGCAGCGTAGGAGGGCAGGGGGATGGCTACACCATATATTTT
TRBV20-1	many	.	TRBJ2-7	CSASFGKFDYEQYF	TGCAGTGCTAGTTTCGGGAAATTCGACTACGAGCAGTACTTC
TRBV7-2	.	.	TRBJ1-1	CASSFVSGQIEAFF	TGTGCCAGCAGCTTTGTCTCAGGACAGATTGAAGCTTTCTTT
TRBV7-6	.	.	TRBJ2-7	CASSEAIQGQFYEQYF	TGTGCCAGCAGTGAAGCGATTCAGGGCCAGTTCTACGAGCAGTACTTC
TRBV20-1	.	.	TRBJ1-2	CSASGRAGGYTF	TGCAGTGCTAGCGGGAGGGCAGGTGGCTACACCTTC
TRBV20-1	many	TRBD1	TRBJ1-6	CSAGDRAQSSPLHF	TGCAGTGCTGGGGACAGGGCCCAGAGTTCACCCCTCCACTTT
TRBV15	once	.	TRBJ2-7	CATSRTAGAYEQYF	TGTGCCACCAGCAGGACAGCGGGTGCCTACGAGCAGTACTTC
TRBV6-2/TRBV6-3	.	.	TRBJ2-7	CASSYAGVYEQYF	TGTGCCAGCAGTTACGCAGGGGTCTACGAGCAGTACTTC
TRBV7-8	many	TRBD1	TRBJ2-7	CASSTRTGVIYEQYF	TGTGCCAGCAGCACCCGGACAGGGGTAATCTACGAGCAGTACTTC
TRBV7-9	many	.	TRBJ1-1	CASSLGVGGNTEAFF	TGTGCCAGCAGCTTAGGTGTGGGGGGAAACACTGAAGCTTTCTTT
TRBV27	.	TRBD1	TRBJ1-4	CASSYGQGLSGMEKPFF	TGTGCCAGCAGTTATGGACAGGGGCTCTCGGGGATGGAAAAACCGTTTTTT
TRBV19	many	.	TRBJ2-7	CASSLRHLSYEQYF	TGTGCCAGTAGTCTTAGACACCTTTCCTACGAGCAGTACTTC
TRBV7-6	.	.	TRBJ2-7	CASSLASREGIGYEQYF	TGTGCCAGCAGCTTAGCTAGTCGAGAGGGAATAGGCTACGAGCAGTACTTC
TRBV13	many	TRBD2	TRBJ2-5	CASSSTGLAETQYF	TGTGCCAGCAGCTCGACGGGACTAGCGGAGACCCAGTACTTC
TRBV11-1	.	.	TRBJ1-2	CPSSLNVGAGANYGYTF	TGTCCCAGCAGCTTAAATGTGGGGGCAGGGGCAAACTATGGCTACACCTTC
TRBV20-1	many	.	TRBJ1-1	CSAREYGIEAFF	TGCAGTGCTAGGGAGTACGGGATTGAAGCTTTCTTT
TRBV24-1	few	.	TRBJ2-7	CATSDFSGEQYF	TGTGCCACCAGTGATTTTTCCGGCGAGCAGTACTTC
TRBV7-9	many	.	TRBJ2-7	CASGGATYEQYF	TGTGCCAGCGGCGGGGCCACCTACGAGCAGTACTTC
TRBV6-5	.	.	TRBJ1-2	CASGRGIQYGYTF	TGTGCCAGCGGAAGGGGCATCCAGTATGGCTACACCTTC
TRBV7-6	.	TRBD1	TRBJ2-7	CASSLAPGGSYEQYF	TGTGCCAGCAGCCTGGCGCCAGGGGGTTCGTACGAGCAGTACTTC